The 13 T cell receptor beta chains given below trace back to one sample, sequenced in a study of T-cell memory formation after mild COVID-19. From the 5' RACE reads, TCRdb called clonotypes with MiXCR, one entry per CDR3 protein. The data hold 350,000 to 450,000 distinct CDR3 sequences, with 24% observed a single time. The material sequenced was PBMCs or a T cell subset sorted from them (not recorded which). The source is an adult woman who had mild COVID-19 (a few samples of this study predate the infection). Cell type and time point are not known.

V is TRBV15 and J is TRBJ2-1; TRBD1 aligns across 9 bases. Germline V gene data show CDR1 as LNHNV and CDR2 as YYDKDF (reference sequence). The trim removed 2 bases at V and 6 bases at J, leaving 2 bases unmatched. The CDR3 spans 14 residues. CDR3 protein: CATSRRQGGNEQFF. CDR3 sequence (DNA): TGTGCCACCAGCAGAAGACAGGGGGGCAATGAGCAGTTCTTC.

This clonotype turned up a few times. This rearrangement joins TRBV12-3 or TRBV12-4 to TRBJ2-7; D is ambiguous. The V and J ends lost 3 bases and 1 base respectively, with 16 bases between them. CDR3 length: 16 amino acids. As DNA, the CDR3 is TGTGCCAGCAGTTTTGGTCGGGCTCCCTCATCCTACGAGCAGTACTTC. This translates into CASSFGRAPSSYEQYF.

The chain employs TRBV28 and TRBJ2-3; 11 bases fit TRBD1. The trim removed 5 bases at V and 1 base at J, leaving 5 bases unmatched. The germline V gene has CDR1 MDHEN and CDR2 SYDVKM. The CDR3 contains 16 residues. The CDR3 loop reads CASSPDRGRGTDTQYF. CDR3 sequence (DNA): TGTGCCAGCAGTCCGGACAGGGGGCGCGGCACAGATACGCAGTATTTT.

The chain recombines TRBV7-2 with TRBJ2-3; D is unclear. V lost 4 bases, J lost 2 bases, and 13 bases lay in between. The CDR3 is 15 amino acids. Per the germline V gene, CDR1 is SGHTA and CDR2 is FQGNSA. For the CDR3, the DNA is TGTGCCAGCAGCTCCCCGATGGGCTACACAGATACGCAGTATTTT. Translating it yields CASSSPMGYTDTQYF.

CDR3: CASSQGKTSGGATDQFF. In DNA form, the CDR3 reads TGTGCCAGCAGCCAAGGGAAGACTAGCGGGGGGGCCACGGATCAGTTCTTC. This sequence joins TRBV4-2 and TRBJ2-1, with TRBD2 identical over 14 bases. This CDR3 spans 17 amino acids. The V and J ends lost 1 base and 13 bases, in that order; junction bases with no gene match: 12. Germline-derived CDR1 and CDR2 are LGHNA and YNFKEQ.

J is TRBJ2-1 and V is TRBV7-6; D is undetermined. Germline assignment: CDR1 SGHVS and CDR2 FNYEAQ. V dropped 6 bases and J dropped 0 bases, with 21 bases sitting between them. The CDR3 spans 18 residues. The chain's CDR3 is CASSSPGPSWSSYNEQFF. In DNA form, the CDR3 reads TGTGCCAGCAGTTCACCCGGGCCCTCCTGGAGCTCCTACAATGAGCAGTTCTTC.

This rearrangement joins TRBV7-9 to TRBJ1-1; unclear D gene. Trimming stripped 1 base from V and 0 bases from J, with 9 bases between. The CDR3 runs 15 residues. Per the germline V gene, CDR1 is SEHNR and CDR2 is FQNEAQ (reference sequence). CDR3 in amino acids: CASSLGSLLNTEAFF. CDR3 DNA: TGTGCCAGCAGCTTAGGTAGTCTCTTGAACACTGAAGCTTTCTTT.

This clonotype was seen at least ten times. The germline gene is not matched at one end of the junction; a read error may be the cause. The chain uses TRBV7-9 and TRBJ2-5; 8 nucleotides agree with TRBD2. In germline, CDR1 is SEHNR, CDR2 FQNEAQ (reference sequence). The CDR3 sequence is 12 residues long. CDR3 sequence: CASSSGGETQYF. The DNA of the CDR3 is TGCGCCAGCAGTTCGGGAGGGGAGACCCAGTACTTC.

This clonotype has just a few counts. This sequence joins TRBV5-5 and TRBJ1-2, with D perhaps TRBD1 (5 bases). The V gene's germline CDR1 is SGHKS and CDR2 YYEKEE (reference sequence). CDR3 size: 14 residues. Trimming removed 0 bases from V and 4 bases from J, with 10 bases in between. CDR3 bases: TGTGCCAGCAGCTTGGACTTGGGGACCTATGGCTACACCTTC. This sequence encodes CASSLDLGTYGYTF. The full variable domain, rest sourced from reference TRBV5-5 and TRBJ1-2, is DAGVTQSPTHLIKTRGQQVTLRCSPISGHKSVSWYQQVLGQGPQFIFQYYEKEERGRGNFPDRFSARQFPNYSSELNVNALLLGDSALYLCASSLDLGTYGYTFGSGTRLTVV.

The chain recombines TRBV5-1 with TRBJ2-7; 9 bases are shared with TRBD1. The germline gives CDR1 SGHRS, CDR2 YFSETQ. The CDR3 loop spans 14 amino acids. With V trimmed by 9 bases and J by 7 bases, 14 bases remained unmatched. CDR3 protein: CATNPGQGVGEQYF. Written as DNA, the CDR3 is TGCGCCACCAACCCGGGACAGGGAGTGGGGGAGCAGTACTTC.

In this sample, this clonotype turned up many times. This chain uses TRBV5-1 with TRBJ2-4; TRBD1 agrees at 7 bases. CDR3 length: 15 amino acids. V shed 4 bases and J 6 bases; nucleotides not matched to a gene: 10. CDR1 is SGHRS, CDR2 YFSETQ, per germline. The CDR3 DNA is TGCGCCAGCAGCCAAGAGGGGGCCTATGGAAACATTCAGTACTTC. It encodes CASSQEGAYGNIQYF.

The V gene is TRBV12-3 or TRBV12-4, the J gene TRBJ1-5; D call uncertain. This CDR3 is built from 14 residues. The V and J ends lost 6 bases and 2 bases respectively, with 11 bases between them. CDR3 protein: CASSKIQGNQPQHF. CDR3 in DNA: TGTGCCAGCAGCAAAATCCAGGGCAATCAGCCCCAGCATTTT.

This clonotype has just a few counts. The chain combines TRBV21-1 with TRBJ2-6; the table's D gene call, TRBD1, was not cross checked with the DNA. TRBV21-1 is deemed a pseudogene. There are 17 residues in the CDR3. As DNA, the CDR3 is TGTGCCAGCACATCGACAGGGGCTAATTCTGGGGCCAACGTCCTGACTTTC. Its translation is CASTSTGANSGANVLTF.